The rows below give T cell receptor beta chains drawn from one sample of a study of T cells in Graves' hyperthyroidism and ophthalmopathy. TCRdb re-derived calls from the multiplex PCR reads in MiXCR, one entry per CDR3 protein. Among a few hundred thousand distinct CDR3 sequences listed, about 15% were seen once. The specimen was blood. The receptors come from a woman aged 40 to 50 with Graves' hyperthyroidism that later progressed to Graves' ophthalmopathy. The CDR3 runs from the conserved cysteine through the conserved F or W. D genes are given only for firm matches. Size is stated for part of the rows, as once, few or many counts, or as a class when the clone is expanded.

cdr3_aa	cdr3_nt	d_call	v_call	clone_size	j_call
CASSLVRGGAGELFF	TGTGCCAGCAGCTTAGTTAGAGGGGGCGCCGGGGAGCTGTTTTTT	TRBD1	TRBV7-2	many	TRBJ2-2
CASSLRASGRANEQFF	TGTGCCAGCAGCTTGCGGGCTAGCGGGAGAGCCAATGAGCAGTTCTTC	TRBD2	TRBV5-4	once	TRBJ2-1
CANRDRVTDTQYF	TGTGCCAACCGGGACAGGGTCACAGATACGCAGTATTTT	TRBD1	TRBV2	many	TRBJ2-3
CASSREGGGEQYF	TGTGCCAGCAGCCGAGAAGGGGGCGGCGAGCAGTACTTC	TRBD1	TRBV3-1	.	TRBJ2-7
CASSFGPQGDYERYF	TGTGCCAGCAGTTTCGGCCCACAGGGGGACTACGAGCGGTACTTC	.	TRBV6-9	few	TRBJ2-7
CASNRDLRGNQPQHF	TGTGCCAGTAATCGGGACCTACGGGGCAATCAGCCCCAGCATTTT	.	TRBV19	few	TRBJ1-5
CASSDKTGATYNEQFF	TGTGCCAGCAGCGACAAAACAGGGGCTACCTACAATGAGCAGTTCTTC	TRBD1	TRBV9	many	TRBJ2-1
CASSQAPSSGLAGDLAKNIQYF	TGCGCCAGCAGCCAAGCCCCCTCGTCCGGACTAGCGGGAGATCTGGCCAAAAACATTCAGTACTTC	TRBD2	TRBV4-1	.	TRBJ2-4
CSVGTAANEKLFF	TGCAGCGTTGGGACAGCCGCTAATGAAAAACTGTTTTTT	.	TRBV29-1	many	TRBJ1-4
CASSSRKGSSYNSPLHF	TGTGCCAGCAGTTCCCGGAAAGGGAGCTCCTATAATTCACCCCTCCACTTT	.	TRBV28	many	TRBJ1-6
CASSQLSWEQFF	TGTGCCAGCAGCCAGCTTTCTTGGGAGCAGTTCTTC	.	TRBV5-6	many	TRBJ2-1
CASSLVPGPSYEQYF	TGTGCCAGCAGCTTAGTACCGGGACCTTCCTACGAGCAGTACTTC	.	TRBV7-9	few	TRBJ2-7
CSARDILGTGGQETQYF	TGCAGTGCTAGAGATATTTTGGGGACAGGGGGGCAAGAGACCCAGTACTTC	TRBD1	TRBV20-1	.	TRBJ2-5
CASSQDPRLAGVPNEQFF	TGTGCCAGCAGCCAAGATCCTCGACTAGCGGGAGTTCCGAATGAGCAGTTCTTC	TRBD2	TRBV14	.	TRBJ2-1
CASSAGQGAFYGYTF	TGTGCCAGCAGTGCCGGACAGGGGGCGTTTTATGGCTACACCTTC	TRBD1	TRBV2	.	TRBJ1-2
CASSLSTVELSEQFF	TGTGCCAGCAGTTTGAGCACAGTTGAACTGAGTGAGCAGTTCTTC	.	TRBV28	many	TRBJ2-1
CASSQQGGSNQPQHF	TGTGCCAGCAGTCAACAGGGAGGCAGCAATCAGCCCCAGCATTTT	.	TRBV12-3/TRBV12-4	.	TRBJ1-5
CASSTDRGGGNEKLFF	TGTGCCAGCAGTACAGACAGGGGAGGAGGTAATGAAAAACTGTTTTTT	TRBD1	TRBV6-1	few	TRBJ1-4
CSVGGTRGYTF	TGCAGCGTGGGGGGGACGCGGGGCTACACCTTC	.	TRBV29-1	many	TRBJ1-2
CASSIGVFQGQTLNYGYTF	TGTGCCAGCTCCATTGGGGTTTTTCAGGGACAGACCCTTAACTATGGCTACACCTTC	TRBD1	TRBV2	many	TRBJ1-2
CASSGTENIQYF	TGTGCCAGCAGTGGCACGGAAAACATTCAGTACTTC	.	TRBV2	many	TRBJ2-4
CASSWESSTDTQYF	TGTGCCAGCAGTTGGGAGTCTAGCACAGATACGCAGTATTTT	.	TRBV27	many	TRBJ2-3
CASSDVYSNQPQHF	TGCGCCAGCAGTGACGTGTATAGCAATCAGCCCCAGCATTTT	.	TRBV10-2	many	TRBJ1-5
CSASPGGHTEAFF	TGCAGTGCTAGTCCCGGGGGGCACACTGAAGCTTTCTTT	.	TRBV20-1	many	TRBJ1-1
CASRWGRSYGYTF	TGTGCCAGCAGATGGGGACGGTCCTATGGCTACACCTTC	.	TRBV12-3/TRBV12-4	.	TRBJ1-2
CASSLDVSPLHF	TGTGCCAGCAGCTTAGACGTTTCACCCCTCCACTTT	.	TRBV7-2	many	TRBJ1-6
CACRQGNEKLFF	TGTGCCTGTAGACAGGGGAATGAAAAACTGTTTTTT	TRBD1	TRBV30	.	TRBJ1-4
CASSRDRDNQPQHF	TGTGCCAGTAGTAGAGACAGGGATAATCAGCCCCAGCATTTT	TRBD1	TRBV19	.	TRBJ1-5
CAWSTGAGNQPQHF	TGTGCCTGGAGTACGGGGGCTGGCAATCAGCCCCAGCATTTT	.	TRBV30	many	TRBJ1-5
CASSQEGYEQYF	TGTGCCAGCAGCCAAGAGGGGTACGAGCAGTACTTC	.	TRBV14	few	TRBJ2-7
CASSLEGGYEQYF	TGTGCCAGCAGTTTAGAAGGAGGCTACGAGCAGTACTTC	.	TRBV12-3/TRBV12-4	many	TRBJ2-7
CASRRGSNTGELFF	TGTGCCAGCAGGCGGGGCTCGAACACCGGGGAGCTGTTTTTT	.	TRBV12-3/TRBV12-4	many	TRBJ2-2
CSVERDGGYEQYF	TGCAGCGTTGAACGGGACGGTGGATACGAGCAGTACTTC	.	TRBV29-1	.	TRBJ2-7
CASSLATGGNEQFF	TGCGCCAGCAGCTTGGCCACGGGCGGGAATGAGCAGTTCTTC	.	TRBV5-1	.	TRBJ2-1
CASSEPGLNTEAFF	TGTGCCAGCAGTGAGCCGGGGCTGAACACTGAAGCTTTCTTT	.	TRBV2	many	TRBJ1-1
CASSYLGNEQYF	TGTGCCAGCAGTTACTTGGGGAATGAGCAGTACTTC	.	TRBV6-5	.	TRBJ2-7
CASSGPGGRETQYF	TGTGCCAGCAGTGGACCGGGGGGGCGAGAGACCCAGTACTTC	TRBD2	TRBV12-3/TRBV12-4	many	TRBJ2-5
CASSPRDKLLTGELFF	TGTGCCAGCTCACCACGGGACAAATTACTTACCGGGGAGCTGTTTTTT	.	TRBV18	many	TRBJ2-2
CASGSGQGYSPLHF	TGTGCTAGTGGTTCCGGACAGGGTTATTCACCCCTCCACTTT	TRBD1	TRBV12-5	many	TRBJ1-6
CASSISRGIRTQYF	TGTGCCAGTTCGATATCTAGGGGGATTCGAACCCAGTACTTC	.	TRBV19	.	TRBJ2-5
CASSSQAGTQYF	TGTGCCAGCAGCTCGCAAGCTGGGACCCAGTACTTC	.	TRBV7-2	many	TRBJ2-5
CSARELVDTQYF	TGCAGTGCTAGAGAGTTAGTTGATACGCAGTATTTT	.	TRBV20-1	many	TRBJ2-3
CASRPGLAGKETQYF	TGTGCCAGCAGACCGGGACTAGCGGGAAAAGAGACCCAGTACTTC	TRBD2	TRBV2	many	TRBJ2-5
CASSMAGGYTEAFF	TGTGCCAGTAGTATGGCAGGGGGCTACACTGAAGCTTTCTTT	TRBD1	TRBV19	many	TRBJ1-1
CASSLGANTGELFF	TGTGCCAGCAGTTTAGGGGCGAACACCGGGGAGCTGTTTTTT	.	TRBV12-3/TRBV12-4	many	TRBJ2-2